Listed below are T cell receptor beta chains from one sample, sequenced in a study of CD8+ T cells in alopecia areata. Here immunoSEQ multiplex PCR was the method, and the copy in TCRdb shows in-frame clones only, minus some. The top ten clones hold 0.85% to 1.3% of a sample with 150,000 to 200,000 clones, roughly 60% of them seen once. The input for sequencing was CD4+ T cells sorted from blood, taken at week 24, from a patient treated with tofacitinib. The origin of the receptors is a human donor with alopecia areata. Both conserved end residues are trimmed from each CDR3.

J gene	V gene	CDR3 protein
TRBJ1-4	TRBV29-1	SVLIGGQQTATNQKLF
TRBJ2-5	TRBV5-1	ASSRTSGSVQETQY
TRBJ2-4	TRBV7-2	ASSQQTGTNIQY
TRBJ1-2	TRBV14	ASSQSGGYGYT
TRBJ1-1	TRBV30	AWKGDRTNTEAF
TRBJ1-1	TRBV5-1	ASSLSGEVEAF
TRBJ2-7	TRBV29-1	SARNTGYDEQY
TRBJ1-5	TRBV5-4	ASSTDLNQPQH
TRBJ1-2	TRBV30	AWSVSAIYGYT
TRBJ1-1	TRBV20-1	SATLGGEGF
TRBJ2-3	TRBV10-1	ASSALGVGTDTQY
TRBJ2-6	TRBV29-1	SVSRGTGANVLT
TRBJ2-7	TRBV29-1	SVAPGVTYEQY
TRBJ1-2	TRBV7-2	ASSLAIGGYGYT
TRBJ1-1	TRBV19	ASSIEASEAF
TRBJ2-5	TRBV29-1	SVVGGVETQY
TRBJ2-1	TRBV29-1	SVAGPSSYNEQF
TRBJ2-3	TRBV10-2	ASGYQAGNTDTQY
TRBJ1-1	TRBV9	ASSVQGGPEAF
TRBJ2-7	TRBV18	ASSPGGQGTGEQY
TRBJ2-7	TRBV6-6	ASSYFSASVNEQY
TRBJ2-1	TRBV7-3	ASSLAGAYNEQF
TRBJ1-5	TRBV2	ASTEGDQPQH
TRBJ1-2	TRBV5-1	ASSLGQSKPDGYT
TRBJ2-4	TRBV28	ASSPNQGLLIQY
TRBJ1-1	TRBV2	ASDVDGLMTEAF
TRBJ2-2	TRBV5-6	ASRRSGFTGELF
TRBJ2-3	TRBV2	ASSGAEDTQY
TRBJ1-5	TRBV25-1	ASSESGGGNQPQH
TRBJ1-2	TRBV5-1	ASSGGQANYGYT
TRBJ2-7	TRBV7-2	ASSNARGYEQY
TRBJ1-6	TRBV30	AWTDRGTAALH
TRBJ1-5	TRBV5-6	ASSLARAINQPQH
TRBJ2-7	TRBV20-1	SATGSVEQY
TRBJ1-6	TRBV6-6	ASSYPGRRGSPLH
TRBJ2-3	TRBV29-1	SVRASVGSDTQY
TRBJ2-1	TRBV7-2	ASTGYNEQF
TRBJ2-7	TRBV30	AFGQDHEQY
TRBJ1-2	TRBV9	ASSVGNREGYT
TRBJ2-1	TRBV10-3	AINRDSLGYNEQF
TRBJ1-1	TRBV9	ASSLEVANTEAF
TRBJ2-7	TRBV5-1	ASSADSYEQY
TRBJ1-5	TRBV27	ASSDRGYSNQPQH
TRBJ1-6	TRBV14	ASSPARTGETALH
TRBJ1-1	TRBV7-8	ASSLVWDYQAF
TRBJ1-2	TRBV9	ASSVASGLDYGYT
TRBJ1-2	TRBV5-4	ASSFWTGREGYT
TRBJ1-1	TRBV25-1	ASSAWLNTEAF
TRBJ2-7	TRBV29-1	SVVVTTYEQY
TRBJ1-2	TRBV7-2	ASSDQGVTNGYT
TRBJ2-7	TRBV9	ASSVGAVDYEQY
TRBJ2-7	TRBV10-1	ASSDIGLAPYEQY
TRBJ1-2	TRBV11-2	ASSGLGGGYT
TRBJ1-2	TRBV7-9	ASSLGSGGSYGYT
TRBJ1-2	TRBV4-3	ASSQPDGTGGYT
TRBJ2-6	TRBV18	ASSLGTGAGANVLT
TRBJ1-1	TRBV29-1	SARGGRETEAF
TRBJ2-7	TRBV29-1	SVGRGSYEQY
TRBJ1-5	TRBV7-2	ASSLIGGSSQPQH
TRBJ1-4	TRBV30	ACHQSGAGEKLF